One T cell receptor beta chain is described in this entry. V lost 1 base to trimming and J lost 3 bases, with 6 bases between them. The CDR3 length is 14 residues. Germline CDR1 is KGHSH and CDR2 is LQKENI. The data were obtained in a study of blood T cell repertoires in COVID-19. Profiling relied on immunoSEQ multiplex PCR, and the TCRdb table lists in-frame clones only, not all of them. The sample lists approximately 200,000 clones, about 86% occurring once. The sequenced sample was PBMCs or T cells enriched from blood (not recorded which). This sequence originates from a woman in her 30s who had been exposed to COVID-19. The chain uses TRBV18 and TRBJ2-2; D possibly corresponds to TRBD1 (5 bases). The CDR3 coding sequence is TGTGCCAGCTCACCACGCAGGGACACCGGGGAGCTGTTTTTT. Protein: CASSPRRDTGELFF. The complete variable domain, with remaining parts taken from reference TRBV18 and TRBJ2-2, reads NAGVMQNPRHLVRRRGQEARLRCSPMKGHSHVYWYRQLPEEGLKFMVYLQKENIIDESGMPKERFSAEFPKEGPSILRIQQVVRGDSAAYFCASSPRRDTGELFFGEGSRLTVL.